This entry features one T cell receptor beta chain sequence. Its antigen target is currently unknown. A single base separates this from a much larger clone, so it may be a read error. TCR beta CDR3 regions were amplified from RNA transcripts. The first round of RT-PCR for the TCR CDR3 was performed with the HTBI primer set and the Qiagen OneStep RT-PCR kit. A second multiplex PCR round built the libraries, followed by size selection and purification. The libraries were sequenced on an Illumina HiSeq2000 using paired-end 100 bp reads. Per the original workflow: Raw data were processed with SOAPnuke, discarding reads with adapters, uncalled bases, mean Phred below 15, or no exact constant-primer or identifier match. High-quality paired reads were merged using COPE v1.2.5, and each unique nucleotide sequence was defined as a clonotype. Clonotypes were aligned to IMGT TRBV, TRBD and TRBJ reference segments using MiTCR v1.1. Only V-J combinations with frequency above 0.0001, covering 99.2% of repertoires, were analysed. The TCS score was defined as F50 (clonal expansion) divided by E x V (chaos), with BLOSUM62-based TCRdist calculated between CDR3 peptides within each V-J. Welch's t-statistics and random forest reduced 500 to 550 V-J features to roughly 13, which were used in a naive Bayes classifier (R e1071). TCRdb trimmed the raw reads at Q25, called clones with MiXCR and kept productive beta chains. Entries that share a CDR3 protein sequence are merged under the most common genes and DNA. In this record, the V and J calls reflect TCRdb's handling and not the investigators' own analysis. The sample table contains some 690,000 distinct CDR3 sequences; only one count was recorded for about 18% of them. Jointly, the top ten make up 15% to 18% of the sample.

A patient counted as having stable Graves' hyperthyroidism if no progression to ophthalmopathy occurred over 18 months of follow-up. The hyperthyroidism patients were between 18 and 65 years old and newly diagnosed, with a disease duration of less than 2 months. Patients with uncontrolled infections, other autoimmune diseases, pregnancy or lactation were excluded. Diagnoses were based on clinical symptoms, serum thyroxine and TRAb, thyroid ultrasound and orbital computed tomography. PBMCs were separated from roughly 10 ml of fresh peripheral blood using Ficoll-Paque density gradient centrifugation. Total RNA was extracted using Trizol reagent, and RNA quality was assessed on an Agilent 2100 Bioanalyzer. CDR3 length: 14 amino acids, cysteine to phenylalanine. Only CDR3 DNA is held: 42 bases, read in frame from base 1. The V and J ends are trimmed by 7 bases and 6 bases, leaving 17 bases between them. The germline V gene supplies CDR1 MDHEN and CDR2 SYDVKM.

The source of the sample is a study of T cells in Graves' hyperthyroidism and ophthalmopathy (dated by TCRdb to between 2019 and 2020). Context from the whole study: Peripheral blood samples were taken at initial diagnosis, before any treatment was given. TCR V-J signatures able to tell the groups apart were searched for in a discovery cohort of some 100 patients, of whom roughly 42 had Graves' ophthalmopathy and under 65 had stable Graves' hyperthyroidism. Whether ophthalmopathy could be predicted prospectively was tested in an independent validation cohort made up of 18 to 20 hyperthyroidism patients plus 17 patients who later progressed to ophthalmopathy. The 80 to 100 discovery patients were randomly divided into training and test sets at a 7:3 ratio. In about 6 Graves' hyperthyroidism patients, the study also compared T-cell repertoires from thyroid tissue with T-cell repertoires from blood. After sampling, hyperthyroidism patients received methimazole starting at 30 mg daily, and ophthalmopathy patients received high-dose intravenous methylprednisolone. The paper describes TCR Vbeta CDR3 sequencing of more than 120 peripheral blood samples, made up of 43 ophthalmopathy patients, over 70 hyperthyroidism patients and roughly 17 progressor patients.

The research as a whole found: Most expanded thyroid clonotypes (frequency above 0.001) were also detected in blood, a finding suggesting that blood repertoires may reflect thyroid immune responses. In validation, the model predicted progression to ophthalmopathy a median of about 6 months before onset, with approximately 71% sensitivity and 72.22% specificity. Sample size was not statistically predetermined, and investigators were not blinded to group allocation. Ophthalmopathy was separated from stable hyperthyroidism by a 13 V-J signature model, with approximately 90% sensitivity and approximately 81% specificity obtained in cross-validation and 80%/75% obtained in testing.

Sequencing input: blood. This chain joins TRBV28 to TRBJ2-3; the D segment could be TRBD1, given 5 matching bases. The clonotype originates from a man aged 50 or older with Graves' hyperthyroidism. CDR3 protein: CASNFGKDTDTQYF. The nucleotide sequence reads as follows: TGTGCCAGCAATTTTGGTAAGGACACCGATACGCAGTATTTT.